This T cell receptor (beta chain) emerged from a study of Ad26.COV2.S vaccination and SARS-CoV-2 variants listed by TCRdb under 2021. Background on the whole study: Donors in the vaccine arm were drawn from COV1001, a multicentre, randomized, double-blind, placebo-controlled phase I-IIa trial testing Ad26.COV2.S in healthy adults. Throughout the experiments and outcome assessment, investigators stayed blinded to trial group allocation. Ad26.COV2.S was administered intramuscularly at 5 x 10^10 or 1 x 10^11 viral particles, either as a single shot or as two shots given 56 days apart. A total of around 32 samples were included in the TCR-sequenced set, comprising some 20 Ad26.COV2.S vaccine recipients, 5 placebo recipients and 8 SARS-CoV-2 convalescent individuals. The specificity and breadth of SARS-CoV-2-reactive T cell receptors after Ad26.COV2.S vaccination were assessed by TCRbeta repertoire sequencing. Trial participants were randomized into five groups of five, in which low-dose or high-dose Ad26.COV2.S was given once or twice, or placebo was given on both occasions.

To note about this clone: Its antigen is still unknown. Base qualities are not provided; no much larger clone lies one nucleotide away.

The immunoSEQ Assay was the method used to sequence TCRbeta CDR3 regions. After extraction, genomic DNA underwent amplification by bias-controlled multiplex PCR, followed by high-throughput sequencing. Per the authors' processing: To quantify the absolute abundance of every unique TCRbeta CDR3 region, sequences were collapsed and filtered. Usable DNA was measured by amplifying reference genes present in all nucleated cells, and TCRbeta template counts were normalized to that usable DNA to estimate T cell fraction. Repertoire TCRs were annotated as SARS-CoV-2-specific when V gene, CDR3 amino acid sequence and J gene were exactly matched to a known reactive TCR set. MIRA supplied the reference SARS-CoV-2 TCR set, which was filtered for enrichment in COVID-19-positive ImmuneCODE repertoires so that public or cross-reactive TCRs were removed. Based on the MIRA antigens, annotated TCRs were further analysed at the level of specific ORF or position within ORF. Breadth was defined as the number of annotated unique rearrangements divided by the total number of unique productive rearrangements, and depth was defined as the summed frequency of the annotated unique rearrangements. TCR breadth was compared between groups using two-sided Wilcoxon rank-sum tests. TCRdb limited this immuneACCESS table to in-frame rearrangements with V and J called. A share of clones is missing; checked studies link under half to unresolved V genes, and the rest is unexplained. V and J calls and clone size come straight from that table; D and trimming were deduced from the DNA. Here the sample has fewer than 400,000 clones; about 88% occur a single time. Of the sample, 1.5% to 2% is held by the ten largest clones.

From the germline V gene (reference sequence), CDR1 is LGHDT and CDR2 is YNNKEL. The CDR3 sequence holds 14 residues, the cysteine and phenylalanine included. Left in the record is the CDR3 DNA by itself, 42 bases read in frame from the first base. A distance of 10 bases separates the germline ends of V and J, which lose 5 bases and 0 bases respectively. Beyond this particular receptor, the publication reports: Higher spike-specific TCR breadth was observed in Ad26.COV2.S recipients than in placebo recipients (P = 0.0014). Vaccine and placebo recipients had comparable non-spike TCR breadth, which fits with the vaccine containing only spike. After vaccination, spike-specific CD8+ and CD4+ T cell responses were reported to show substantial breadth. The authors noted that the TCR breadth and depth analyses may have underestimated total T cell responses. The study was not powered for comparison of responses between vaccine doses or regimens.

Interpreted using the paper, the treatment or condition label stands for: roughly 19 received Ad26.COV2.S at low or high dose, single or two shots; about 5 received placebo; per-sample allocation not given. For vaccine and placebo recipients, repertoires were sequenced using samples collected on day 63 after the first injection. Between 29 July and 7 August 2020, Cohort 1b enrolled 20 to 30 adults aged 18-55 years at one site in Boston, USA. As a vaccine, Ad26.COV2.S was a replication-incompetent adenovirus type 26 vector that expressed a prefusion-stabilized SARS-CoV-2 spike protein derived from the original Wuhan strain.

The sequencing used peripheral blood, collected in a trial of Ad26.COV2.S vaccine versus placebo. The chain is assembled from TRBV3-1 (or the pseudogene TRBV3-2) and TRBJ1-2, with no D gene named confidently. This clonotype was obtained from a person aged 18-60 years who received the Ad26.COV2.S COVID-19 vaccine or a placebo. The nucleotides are TGTGCCAGCAGCTTACGGACTGCTAACTATGGCTACACCTTC. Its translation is CASSLRTANYGYTF.